These T cell receptor beta chains were read from a single sample in a study of spatial heterogeneity in lung cancer. From the 5' RACE reads, TCRdb called clonotypes with MiXCR, one entry per CDR3 protein. Counted here are approximately 93,000 distinct CDR3 sequences, approximately 19% occurring once; the ten biggest clones make up roughly a fifth. Sequenced material: PBMCs, taken at follow-up. These TCRs come from a male donor with early-stage non-small cell lung cancer. CDR3s include the opening cysteine and the closing phenylalanine or tryptophan. The D gene is left open where the match is weak. Only part of the rows carry a size: once, few, many, or a class if the clone is expanded.

. TRBJ2-2 few TRBV7-3 TGTGCCAGCAGCTTTGGAGGGGGCTTTACCACCGGGGAGCTGTTTTTT CASSFGGGFTTGELFF
TRBD1 TRBJ2-3 few TRBV7-7 TGTGCCAGCAGTCCCGGGACAGGGGTAGATACGCAGTATTTT CASSPGTGVDTQYF
. TRBJ1-2 few TRBV20-1 TGCAGTGTCTCGGCCGGGGCCTACTCCACCTATGGCTACACCTTC CSVSAGAYSTYGYTF
. TRBJ1-2 few TRBV12-5 TGTGCTAGTGGTTTGGGGGGCGCGAACTATGGCTACACCTTC CASGLGGANYGYTF
. TRBJ2-6 few TRBV5-6 TGTGCCAGCAGCTTACGGGCTGGGGCCAACGTCCTGACTTTC CASSLRAGANVLTF
. TRBJ1-2 many TRBV3-1 TGTGCCAGCAGCCCCAAGAGGCGGACAAAGTATGGCTACACCTTC CASSPKRRTKYGYTF
. TRBJ2-3 many TRBV24-1 TGTGCCACCAGTGATTTGTCAGGGCTTGTTGCAGATACGCAGTATTTT CATSDLSGLVADTQYF
. TRBJ1-6 few TRBV20-1 TGCAGTGCTAGAGCTGCAGGGCGTAATTCACCCCTCCACTTT CSARAAGRNSPLHF
TRBD2 TRBJ2-3 . TRBV24-1 TGTGCCACCAGTGATTCTTGGACGGGAGGGGCAGATACGCAGTATTTT CATSDSWTGGADTQYF
. TRBJ2-3 many TRBV29-1 TGCAGCGTTGGCCAGGGCGGCGATACGCAGTATTTT CSVGQGGDTQYF
. TRBJ1-1 . TRBV20-1 TGCAGTGGAGAACTGGGAACTGAAGCTTTCTTT CSGELGTEAFF
TRBD2 TRBJ2-5 . TRBV7-2 TGTGCCAGCAGCCCTGGACGACTAGCGGGGGGGCAAGAGACCCAGTACTTC CASSPGRLAGGQETQYF
TRBD2 TRBJ2-2 few TRBV6-2/TRBV6-3 TGTGCCAGCAGTTACTCATCTGGACTAGCGGCGAACACCGGGGAGCTGTTTTTT CASSYSSGLAANTGELFF
TRBD2 TRBJ2-3 many TRBV24-1 TGTGCCACCAGCCTGACTAGCGGGAGAGGCACAGATACGCAGTATTTT CATSLTSGRGTDTQYF
TRBD1 TRBJ1-1 once TRBV7-9 TGTACCAGCAGCGCTGGGACAGGGTTAGATGAAGCTTTCTTT CTSSAGTGLDEAFF
. TRBJ1-1 . TRBV24-1 TGTGCCACCAGTGCTCCTGGGGGGACTGAAGCTTTCTTT CATSAPGGTEAFF
. TRBJ2-7 few TRBV2 TGTGCCGGAGAAACTGAGGCCCTGGGCGAGCAGTACTTC CAGETEALGEQYF
TRBD2 TRBJ2-5 few TRBV12-3/TRBV12-4 TGTGCCAGCAGTCGGGGACTAGGACAAGAGACCCAGTACTTC CASSRGLGQETQYF
. TRBJ2-4 many TRBV19 TGTGCCAGTAGTATAGGGGCGGGGAACCTATACTTC CASSIGAGNLYF
. TRBJ2-5 few TRBV2 TGTGCCAGCAGGAAACAGGGTGCCAAGTCGGAGACCCAGTACTTC CASRKQGAKSETQYF
TRBD1 TRBJ2-1 . TRBV6-6 TGTGCCAGCAGACCCGGGACAGGGGTAATCGATGAGCAGTTCTTC CASRPGTGVIDEQFF
TRBD2 TRBJ2-1 . TRBV15 TGTGCCACCAGCAGAACCTCCGGACTAGTAAATGAGCAGTTCTTC CATSRTSGLVNEQFF
TRBD1 TRBJ2-3 . TRBV19 TGTGCCAGTAGCAGACAGGGGGCTCTTGGCACAGATACGCAGTATTTT CASSRQGALGTDTQYF
. TRBJ1-1 . TRBV11-2 TGTGCCAGCAGCTCCTCCGGGGGGACCCGAGCCACCCATGAAGCTTTCTTT CASSSSGGTRATHEAFF
. TRBJ2-3 . TRBV30 TGTGCCTGGAGTGTGTACAATTGGGGTTCGCGCCGTAGCACAGATACGCAGTATTTT CAWSVYNWGSRRSTDTQYF
. TRBJ1-1 . TRBV20-1 TGCAGTGCTAGAGATCTCGGGGCTGAAGCTTTCTTT CSARDLGAEAFF
TRBD1 TRBJ2-2 . TRBV7-3 TGTGCCAGCAGCCACACAGGGGCCCTTGGGGGCACCGGGGAGCTGTTTTTT CASSHTGALGGTGELFF
. TRBJ2-1 . TRBV6-1 TGTGCCAGCAGTGAAGCGTCGGCCGATGAGCAGTTCTTC CASSEASADEQFF
. TRBJ1-2 . TRBV12-3/TRBV12-4 TGTGCCAGCAGTTTAGCGATCCAGCGTGGCTACACCTTC CASSLAIQRGYTF
TRBD2 TRBJ2-1 few TRBV29-1 TGCAGGTTACCTCCTAGCGGTTCTTACAATGAGCAGTTCTTC CRLPPSGSYNEQFF
TRBD2 TRBJ2-1 . TRBV6-2/TRBV6-3 TGTGCCAGCAAGAGGACTAGCTCCTACAATGAGCAGTTCTTC CASKRTSSYNEQFF
. TRBJ2-5 many TRBV6-2/TRBV6-3 TGTGCCAGCAGCAGGGGAGAGACCCAGTACTTC CASSRGETQYF
. TRBJ2-5 few TRBV20-1 TGCAGTGCTAGAGATCGGGGTCCGACCGGGACCCAGTACTTC CSARDRGPTGTQYF
. TRBJ1-1 . TRBV24-1 TGTGCCACCAGTGATACCTACGGGGGGCGAGGAGCTTTCTTT CATSDTYGGRGAFF
. TRBJ1-2 few TRBV3-1 TGTGCCAGCAGCCCCCGAGGAGGGGAGAAATTCTATGGCTACACCTTC CASSPRGGEKFYGYTF
TRBD2 TRBJ2-3 few TRBV6-1 TGTGCCAGCAGTTCCGGGACTAGCCCAGATACGCAGTATTTT CASSSGTSPDTQYF
TRBD1 TRBJ2-1 few TRBV14 TGTGCCAGCAGCCAAGTGACAGGGATCACCTACAATGAGCAGTTCTTC CASSQVTGITYNEQFF
TRBD1 TRBJ1-6 few TRBV20-1 TGCAGTGCTAGGCCGCAGGGGGCTCAGTCACCCCTCCACTTT CSARPQGAQSPLHF
TRBD2 TRBJ2-3 . TRBV3-1 TGTGCCAGCAGCTTCCACCAGCGGGAGGCTGTAGATACGCAGTATTTT CASSFHQREAVDTQYF
. TRBJ2-3 few TRBV4-1 TGCGCCAGCAGCCAAGGAGGGCGGGGTGGAGATACGCAGTATTTT CASSQGGRGGDTQYF
TRBD1 TRBJ1-1 few TRBV27 TGTGCCAGCAGTTTAATTAGTCAGGGGGCGGACACTGAAGCTTTCTTT CASSLISQGADTEAFF